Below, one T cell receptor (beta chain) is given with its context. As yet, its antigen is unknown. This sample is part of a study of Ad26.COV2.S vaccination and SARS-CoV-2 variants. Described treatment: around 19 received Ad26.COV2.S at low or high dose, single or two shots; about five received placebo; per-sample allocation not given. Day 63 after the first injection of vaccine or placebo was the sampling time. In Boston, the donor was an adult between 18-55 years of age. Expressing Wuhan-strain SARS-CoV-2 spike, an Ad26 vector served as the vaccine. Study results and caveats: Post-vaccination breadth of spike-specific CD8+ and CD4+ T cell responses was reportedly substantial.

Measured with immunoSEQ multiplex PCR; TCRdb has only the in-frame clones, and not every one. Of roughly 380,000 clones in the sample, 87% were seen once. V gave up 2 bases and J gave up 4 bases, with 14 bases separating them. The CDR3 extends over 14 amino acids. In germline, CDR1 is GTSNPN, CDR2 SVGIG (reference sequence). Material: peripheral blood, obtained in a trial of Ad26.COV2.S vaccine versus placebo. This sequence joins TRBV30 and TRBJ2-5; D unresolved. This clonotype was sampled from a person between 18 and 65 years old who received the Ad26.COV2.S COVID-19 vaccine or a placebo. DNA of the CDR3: TGTGCCTGGAGTCCCCCGCCGGGTACAGAGACCCAGTACTTC. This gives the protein CAWSPPPGTETQYF.